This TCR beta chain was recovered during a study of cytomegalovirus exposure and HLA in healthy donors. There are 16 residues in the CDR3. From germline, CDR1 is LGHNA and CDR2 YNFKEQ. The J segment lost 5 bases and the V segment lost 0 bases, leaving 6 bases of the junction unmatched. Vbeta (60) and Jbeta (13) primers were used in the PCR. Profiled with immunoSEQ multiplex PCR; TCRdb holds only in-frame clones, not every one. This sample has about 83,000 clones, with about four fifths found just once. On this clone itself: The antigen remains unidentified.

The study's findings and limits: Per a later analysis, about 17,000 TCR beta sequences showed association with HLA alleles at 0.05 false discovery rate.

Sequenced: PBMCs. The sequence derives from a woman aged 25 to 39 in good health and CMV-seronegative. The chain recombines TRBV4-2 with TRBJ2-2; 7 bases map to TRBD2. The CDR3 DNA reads TGTGCCAGCAGCCAAGAGGCGGGAGTAAGGACCGGGGAGCTGTTTTTT. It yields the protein CASSQEAGVRTGELFF.